This T cell receptor (beta chain) was identified in a study of shared T cell receptors in the human thymus. TCRdb keeps only in-frame clones here, not all; method: immunoSEQ multiplex PCR. This table holds just under 550,000 clones, around three quarters found once. V was cut by 0 bases and J by 0 bases, with 8 bases left in between. Looked up from germline, CDR1 is MNHEY and CDR2 is SVGAGI. This CDR3 region has 15 residues. These sequences were also reported in another study, on human thymus T cells. From that paper: Thymus specimens were resections from corrective heart surgery.

This chain links TRBV6-5 with TRBJ1-1; D possibly corresponds to TRBD1 (5 bases). The TCR sequence derives from a boy under three years old with a congenital heart defect. The sample was thymocytes. Here the CDR3 DNA reads TGTGCCAGCAGTTACTCAGGGGCCATGAACACTGAAGCTTTCTTT. This encodes CASSYSGAMNTEAFF.